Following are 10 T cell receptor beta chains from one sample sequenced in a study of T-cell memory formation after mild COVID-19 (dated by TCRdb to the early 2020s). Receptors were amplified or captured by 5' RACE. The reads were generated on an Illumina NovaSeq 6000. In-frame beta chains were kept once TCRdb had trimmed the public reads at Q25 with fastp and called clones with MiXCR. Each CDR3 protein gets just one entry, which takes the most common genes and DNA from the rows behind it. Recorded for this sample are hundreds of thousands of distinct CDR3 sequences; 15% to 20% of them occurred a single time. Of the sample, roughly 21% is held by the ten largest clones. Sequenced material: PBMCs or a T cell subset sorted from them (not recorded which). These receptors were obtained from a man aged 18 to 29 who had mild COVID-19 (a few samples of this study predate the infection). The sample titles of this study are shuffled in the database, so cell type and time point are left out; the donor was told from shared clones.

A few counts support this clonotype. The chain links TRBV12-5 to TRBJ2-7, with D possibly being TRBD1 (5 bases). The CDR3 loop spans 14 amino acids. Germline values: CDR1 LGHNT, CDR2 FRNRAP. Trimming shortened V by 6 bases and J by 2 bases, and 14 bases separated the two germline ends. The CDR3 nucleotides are TGTGCTAGTGGCCGCGACAGAATTCCCTACGAGCAGTACTTC. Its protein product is CASGRDRIPYEQYF.

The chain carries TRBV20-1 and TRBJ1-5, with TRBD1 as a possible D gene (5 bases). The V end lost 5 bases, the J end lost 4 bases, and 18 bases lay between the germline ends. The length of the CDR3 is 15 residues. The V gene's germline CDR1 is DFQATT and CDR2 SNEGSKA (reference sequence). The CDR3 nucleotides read TGCAGTGCTCCGTCCCTCGGGGGGGGGAATCAGCCCCAGCATTTT. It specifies CSAPSLGGGNQPQHF.

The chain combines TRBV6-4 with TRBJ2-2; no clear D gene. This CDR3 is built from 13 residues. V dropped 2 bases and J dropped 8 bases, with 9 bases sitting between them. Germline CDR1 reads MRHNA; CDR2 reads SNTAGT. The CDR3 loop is CASSDGQMGELFF. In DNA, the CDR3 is TGTGCCAGCAGTGACGGGCAAATGGGGGAGCTGTTTTTT.

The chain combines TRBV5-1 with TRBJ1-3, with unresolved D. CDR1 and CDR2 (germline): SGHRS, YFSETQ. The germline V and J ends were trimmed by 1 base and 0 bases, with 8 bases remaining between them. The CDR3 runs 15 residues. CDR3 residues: CASSLFGDSGNTIYF. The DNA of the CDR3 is TGCGCCAGCAGCTTGTTCGGAGACTCTGGAAACACCATATATTTT. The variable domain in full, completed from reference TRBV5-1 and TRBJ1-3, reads KAGVTQTPRYLIKTRGQQVTLSCSPISGHRSVSWYQQTPGQGLQFLFEYFSETQRNKGNFPGRFSGRQFSNSRSEMNVSTLELGDSALYLCASSLFGDSGNTIYFGEGSWLTVV.

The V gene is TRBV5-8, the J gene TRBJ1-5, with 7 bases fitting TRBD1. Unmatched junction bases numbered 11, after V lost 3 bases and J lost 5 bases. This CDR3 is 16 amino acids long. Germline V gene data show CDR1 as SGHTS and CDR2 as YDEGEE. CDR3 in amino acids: CASSSQGGGEDQPQHF. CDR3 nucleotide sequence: TGTGCCAGCAGCTCCCAGGGGGGAGGGGAGGATCAGCCCCAGCATTTT.

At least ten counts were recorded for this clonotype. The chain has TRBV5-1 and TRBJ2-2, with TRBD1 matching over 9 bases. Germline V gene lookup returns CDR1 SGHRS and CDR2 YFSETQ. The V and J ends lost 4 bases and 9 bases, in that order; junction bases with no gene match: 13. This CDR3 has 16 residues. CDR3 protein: CASSLNLQGAGRELFF. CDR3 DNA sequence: TGCGCCAGCAGCCTGAACTTACAGGGGGCCGGGCGGGAGCTGTTTTTT.

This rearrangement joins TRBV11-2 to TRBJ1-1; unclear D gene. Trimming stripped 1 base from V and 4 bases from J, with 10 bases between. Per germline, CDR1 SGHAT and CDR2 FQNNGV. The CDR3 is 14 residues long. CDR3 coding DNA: TGTGCCAGCAGCTTAGCACGGTCCGGCACTGAAGCTTTCTTT. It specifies CASSLARSGTEAFF.

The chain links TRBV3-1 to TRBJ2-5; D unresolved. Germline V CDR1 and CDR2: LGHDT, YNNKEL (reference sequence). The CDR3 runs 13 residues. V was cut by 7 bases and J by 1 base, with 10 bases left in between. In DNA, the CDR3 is TGTGCCAGCAACCTAGGCCCCCAAGAGACCCAGTACTTC. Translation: CASNLGPQETQYF.

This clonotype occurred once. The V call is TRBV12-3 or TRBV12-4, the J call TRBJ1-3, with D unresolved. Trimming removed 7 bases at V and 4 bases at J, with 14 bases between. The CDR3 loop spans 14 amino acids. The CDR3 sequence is CASTQTGYGNTIYF. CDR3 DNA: TGTGCCAGCACCCAAACGGGGTACGGAAACACCATATATTTT.

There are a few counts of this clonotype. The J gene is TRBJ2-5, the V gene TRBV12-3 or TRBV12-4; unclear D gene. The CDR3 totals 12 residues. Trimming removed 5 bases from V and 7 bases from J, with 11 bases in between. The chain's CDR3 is CASSMTAGTQYF. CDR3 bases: TGTGCCAGCAGTATGACCGCCGGGACCCAGTACTTC.